One sample yielded the 28 T cell receptor beta chains listed below, sequenced in a study of blood T cell repertoires in COVID-19. Profiling relied on immunoSEQ multiplex PCR, and the TCRdb table lists in-frame clones only, not all of them. The sample yields around 45,000 clones, approximately 86% seen once. The specimen sequenced was peripheral blood. Receptors were obtained from an elderly man in a cohort sampled during active COVID-19.

The V call is TRBV28, the J call TRBJ2-6; TRBD1 agrees at 8 bases. The germline V gene encodes CDR1 MDHEN and CDR2 SYDVKM. The V segment lost 4 bases and the J segment 2 bases; nucleotides outside the gene matches: 1. This CDR3 has 15 amino acids. As DNA, the CDR3 is TGTGCCAGCAGTTCCAGGGGGCCTGGGGCCAACGTCCTGACTTTC. It yields the protein CASSSRGPGANVLTF.

The CDR3 loop reads CASSLSGGAGKNIQYF. CDR3 DNA sequence: TGTGCCAGCAGCTTAAGCGGGGGGGCCGGCAAAAACATTCAGTACTTC. The rearrangement uses TRBV7-2 and TRBJ2-4, with 10 nucleotides matching TRBD2. With 2 bases clipped from V and 3 bases from J, the junction kept 4 bases outside the gene matches. CDR3 length: 16 amino acids. CDR1 and CDR2 from the germline V gene are SGHTA and FQGNSA. Filled out from reference TRBV7-2 and TRBJ2-4, the complete variable domain reads GAGVSQSPSNKVTEKGKDVELRCDPISGHTALYWYRQSLGQGLEFLIYFQGNSAPDKSGLPSDRFSAERTGGSVSTLTIQRTQQEDSAVYLCASSLSGGAGKNIQYFGAGTRLSVL.

This CDR3 reads CASSPSGGITGELFF. As DNA, the CDR3 is TGTGCCAGCAGCCCTAGCGGGGGGATCACCGGGGAGCTGTTTTTT. V is TRBV7-3 and J is TRBJ2-2; TRBD2 agrees at 11 bases. The CDR3 is 15 amino acids. V was pared by 5 bases and J by 4 bases, with 3 bases of the junction left unmatched. The V gene's germline CDR1 is SGHTA and CDR2 FQGTGA.

This clone was observed a few times. The chain links TRBV5-1 to TRBJ1-1, with 7 positions matching TRBD1. Germline CDR1 and CDR2: SGHRS and YFSETQ. The CDR3 sequence is 14 residues long. V lost 0 bases to trimming and J lost 3 bases; unmatched junction nucleotides: 2. The CDR3: CASSLGTGYTEAFF. The CDR3 DNA sequence: TGCGCCAGCAGCTTGGGGACAGGTTACACTGAAGCTTTCTTT.

The J gene is TRBJ1-2, the V gene TRBV7-2; 9 positions match TRBD1. J was trimmed by 9 bases and V by 3 bases; bases with no gene match: 5. The length of the CDR3 is 13 residues. The V gene's germline CDR1 is SGHTA and CDR2 FQGNSA. In DNA, the CDR3 is TGTGCCAGCAGCTTCACACAGGGGGCAAGCTACACCTTC. This encodes CASSFTQGASYTF. The variable domain in full, with the rest retrieved from reference TRBV7-2 and TRBJ1-2, is GAGVSQSPSNKVTEKGKDVELRCDPISGHTALYWYRQSLGQGLEFLIYFQGNSAPDKSGLPSDRFSAERTGGSVSTLTIQRTQQEDSAVYLCASSFTQGASYTFGSGTRLTVV.

The chain has TRBV28 and TRBJ1-4, with D uncertain. Per germline, CDR1 MDHEN and CDR2 SYDVKM. The CDR3 is 14 residues long. With 5 bases removed from V and 0 bases from J, the gap between germline ends came to 7 bases. The CDR3, as DNA: TGTGCCAGCAGTAGCGGATCAACTAATGAAAAACTGTTTTTT. Its protein product is CASSSGSTNEKLFF.

This clone has more than one count but fewer than ten. This chain uses TRBV4-2 with TRBJ1-3; 9 bases are a match to TRBD1. CDR1 LGHNA and CDR2 YNFKEQ come from the germline V gene. This CDR3 is 14 amino acids long. Unmatched junction bases numbered 4, after V lost 3 bases and J lost 7 bases. DNA of the CDR3: TGTGCCAGCAGCCAGGACAGGGGTTCCAACACCATATATTTT. Its translation is CASSQDRGSNTIYF.

The chain recombines TRBV7-2 with TRBJ2-7, with TRBD2 identical over 9 bases. The germline V gene encodes CDR1 SGHTA and CDR2 FQGNSA. The CDR3 has 17 amino acids. Losses at the gene ends were 1 base for V and 6 bases for J; bases not matched to a gene: 13. CDR3 coding DNA: TGTGCCAGCAGCTTAGGGCTTGCGGCGGGAGGGCCTCGCGAGCAGTACTTC. It specifies CASSLGLAAGGPREQYF.

This chain links TRBV5-4 with TRBJ2-1; TRBD2 matches at 8 bases. CDR1 SGHNT and CDR2 YYREEE come from the germline V gene (reference sequence). The CDR3 is 15 residues long. J lost 0 bases, V lost 1 base, and 0 bases had no gene match. The CDR3: CASSLSGSSYNEQFF. As DNA, the CDR3 is TGTGCCAGCAGCTTGAGCGGGAGCTCCTACAATGAGCAGTTCTTC.

The V and J genes are TRBV15 and TRBJ2-5; a possible D gene is TRBD1 (6 bases). Deletions cut 8 bases from V and 3 bases from J, with 16 bases between. The CDR3 length is 14 residues. Germline CDR1 and CDR2: LNHNV and YYDKDF (reference sequence). DNA of the CDR3: TGTGCCACCCGCTCCCGACAGGTGGAAGAGACCCAGTACTTC. This sequence encodes CATRSRQVEETQYF.

The V gene is TRBV7-2, the J gene TRBJ2-7; 8 nucleotides agree with TRBD2. Per germline, CDR1 SGHTA and CDR2 FQGNSA. V dropped 5 bases and J dropped 3; count of bases not matched to a gene: 18. CDR3 length: 18 amino acids. In DNA form, the CDR3 reads TGTGCCAGCAGCATTAGAGACGCGCCACTAGCGGAGATCTACGAGCAGTACTTC. It specifies CASSIRDAPLAEIYEQYF.

The chain is built from TRBV24-1 and TRBJ2-1, with TRBD2 matching 7 bases. CDR1 is KGHDR and CDR2 is SFDVKD in the germline V gene. This CDR3 is 15 amino acids long. The ends lost 5 bases at V and 3 bases at J; junction bases unmatched: 6. The CDR3 loop is CATSGGGLGYNEQFF. The CDR3 DNA reads as TGTGCCACCAGTGGGGGGGGTTTAGGCTACAATGAGCAGTTCTTC.

V usage is TRBV4-2 and J usage is TRBJ2-2; TRBD2 aligns across 12 bases. This CDR3 has 17 amino acids. The V and J ends lost 3 bases and 2 bases, in that order; junction bases with no gene match: 4. From germline, CDR1 is LGHNA and CDR2 YNFKEQ. The CDR3 coding sequence is TGTGCCAGCAGCCAGTGGACTAGCGGGGCTAACACCGGGGAGCTGTTTTTT. Protein product: CASSQWTSGANTGELFF.

The chain is built from TRBV5-1 and TRBJ2-7, with 10 bases aligning to TRBD2. Trimming removed 4 bases from V and 3 bases from J; junction bases left unmatched: 7. Germline V CDR1 and CDR2: SGHRS, YFSETQ. This CDR3 region has 15 residues. CDR3 amino acids: CASSQLAGGIYEQYF. Here the CDR3 DNA reads TGCGCCAGCAGCCAATTAGCGGGAGGAATCTACGAGCAGTACTTC.

The V call is TRBV5-1, the J call TRBJ1-2; the match to TRBD1 covers 7 bases. The CDR3 has 14 amino acids. The V gene's germline CDR1 is SGHRS and CDR2 YFSETQ. V gave up 4 bases and J gave up 4 bases; unmatched junction bases: 7. For the CDR3, the DNA is TGCGCCAGCAGCCAGGGGGGTACGGTCTATGGCTACACCTTC. This sequence encodes CASSQGGTVYGYTF.

This chain uses TRBV7-2 with TRBJ1-1; D is possibly TRBD1 (6 bases). V was pared by 3 bases and J by 4 bases, with 12 bases between. Per germline, CDR1 SGHTA and CDR2 FQGNSA. There are 14 residues in the CDR3. As DNA, the CDR3 is TGTGCCAGCAGCTTCAATAGCAGGGGCACTGAAGCTTTCTTT. As protein: CASSFNSRGTEAFF.

This clone appeared a few times. V gene TRBV6-4 combines with J gene TRBJ1-1; D is possibly TRBD1 (5 bases). The length of the CDR3 is 13 residues. Trimming took 4 bases from V and 3 from J, leaving 9 bases between them. Germline V CDR1 and CDR2: MRHNA, SNTAGT. CDR3 in DNA: TGTGCCAGCAGTGGTGACAGTCACACTGAAGCTTTCTTT. It codes for CASSGDSHTEAFF.

This clone has only one observation. CDR3 coding DNA: TGTGCCAGCACCCGGGGGGACGGCTACACCTTC. The encoded protein is CASTRGDGYTF. The rearrangement joins TRBV2 to TRBJ1-2, with TRBD1 as a possible D gene (5 bases). This CDR3 is built from 11 residues. Germline CDR1 reads SNHLY; CDR2 reads FYNNEI. Trimming shortened V by 7 bases and J by 8 bases, and 11 bases separated the two germline ends.

The chain employs TRBV6-1 and TRBJ2-3; 12 positions match TRBD2. V shed 3 bases, J shed 4 bases, and the junction held 2 bases outside the gene matches. This CDR3 contains 15 residues. Germline V gene lookup returns CDR1 MNHNS and CDR2 SASEGT. The CDR3 loop is CASSELAGGPDTQYF. CDR3 nucleotides: TGTGCCAGCAGTGAGCTAGCGGGGGGGCCAGATACGCAGTATTTT.

The chain joins TRBV4-2 to TRBJ2-1; 7 nucleotides match TRBD1. Germline CDR1 LGHNA, CDR2 YNFKEQ. This CDR3 comprises 11 residues. Germline trimming cut 4 bases from V and 10 bases from J; bases unmatched to any gene: 1. This CDR3 is CASSLTGEQFF. CDR3 sequence (DNA): TGTGCCAGCAGCCTGACAGGGGAGCAGTTCTTC.

The J gene is TRBJ2-7, the V gene TRBV9; tentatively, D is TRBD2 (6 bases). Deletions cut 0 bases from V and 4 bases from J, with 14 bases between. This CDR3 is built from 15 residues. Germline lookup yields CDR1 SGDLS and CDR2 YYNGEE. The CDR3 nucleotides read TGTGCCAGCAGCGTAGGGGAGGCGGTCGGGTACGAGCAGTACTTC. It is translated as CASSVGEAVGYEQYF.

The J gene is TRBJ2-1, the V gene TRBV5-1; possibly TRBD2 for D (6 bases). The V end was cut by 2 bases, the J end by 7 bases, with 10 bases between. Germline V gene sequence: CDR1 SGHRS, CDR2 YFSETQ. CDR3 length: 13 amino acids. CDR3 nucleotide sequence: TGCGCCAGCAGCTTCGAGGGGAGGAATGAGCAGTTCTTC. This translates into CASSFEGRNEQFF. The full variable domain, in which reference TRBV5-1 and TRBJ2-1 provide the parts outside the CDR3, is KAGVTQTPRYLIKTRGQQVTLSCSPISGHRSVSWYQQTPGQGLQFLFEYFSETQRNKGNFPGRFSGRQFSNSRSEMNVSTLELGDSALYLCASSFEGRNEQFFGPGTRLTVL.

The CDR3 bases are TGTGCCAGCAGTGATGGCAGGGGAAATTCACCCCTCCACTTT. This gives the protein CASSDGRGNSPLHF. The chain combines TRBV2 with TRBJ1-6; D possibly corresponds to TRBD1 (6 bases). Per germline, CDR1 SNHLY and CDR2 FYNNEI. Trimming left V 3 bases short and J 7 bases short, with 10 bases between. The CDR3 totals 14 residues.

This chain connects TRBV12-3 or TRBV12-4 to TRBJ1-4; D not certain. Trimming cost V 5 bases and J 15 bases, with 16 bases left between them. The CDR3 has 12 amino acids. The CDR3 DNA sequence: TGTGCCAGCAGTCCCTCCCAAGGAACAGTGTTTTTT. Amino acid sequence: CASSPSQGTVFF.

V and J are TRBV6-2 or TRBV6-3 and TRBJ2-1, with D perhaps matching TRBD2 (6 bases). Trimming took off 0 bases at V and 0 bases at J, with 12 bases between the two ends. This CDR3 comprises 17 residues. Germline assignment: CDR1 MNHEY and CDR2 SVGEGT. This CDR3 reads CASSYSFGTSSYNEQFF. The CDR3 DNA reads TGTGCCAGCAGTTACTCGTTCGGGACTTCCTCCTACAATGAGCAGTTCTTC.

The chain has TRBV5-1 and TRBJ1-1; D uncertain. CDR3 length equals 16 residues. Germline values: CDR1 SGHRS, CDR2 YFSETQ. V shed 0 bases and J shed 3 bases, with 15 bases lying between them. The CDR3 region has the DNA TGCGCCAGCAGCTTGGCCCTACAGAGATCCTACACTGAAGCTTTCTTT. It is translated as CASSLALQRSYTEAFF.

This CDR3 is CASSQSPRPYSTDTQYF. CDR3 sequence (DNA): TGCGCCAGCAGCCAATCCCCGAGGCCCTATAGCACAGATACGCAGTATTTT. The chain is built from TRBV4-1 and TRBJ2-3; D is unclear. Germline lookup yields CDR1 MGHRA and CDR2 YSYEKL. The CDR3 is made up of 17 amino acids. Trimming took off 2 bases at V and 0 bases at J, with 15 bases between the two ends.

Written as DNA, the CDR3 is TGCGCCAGCAGCTTGGTGGGGGACAGGGAACCTGACGAGCAGTACTTC. It yields the protein CASSLVGDREPDEQYF. The chain is built from TRBV5-1 and TRBJ2-7; 9 bases match TRBD1. The germline V gene has CDR1 SGHRS and CDR2 YFSETQ. V was pared by 0 bases and J by 5 bases, with 9 bases of the junction left unmatched. CDR3 length: 16 amino acids.